The 14 T cell receptor beta chains reported below all come from one sample, sequenced in a study of blood T cell repertoires in COVID-19. Sequenced by immunoSEQ multiplex PCR; TCRdb stores in-frame clones only, minus some. The sample consists of tens of thousands of clones, 84% of them appearing once. The sequencing sample was made of peripheral blood. The source of these receptors is a man aged 50 or older with active COVID-19.

This clone has a handful of counts. The chain links TRBV12-5 to TRBJ1-2, with D hard to call. This CDR3 spans 14 amino acids. V dropped 0 bases and J dropped 4 bases, with 9 bases sitting between them. The germline gives CDR1 LGHNT, CDR2 FRNRAP. The CDR3 DNA is TGTGCTAGTGGTTTGGTACAAAACATCTATGGCTACACCTTC. Its translation is CASGLVQNIYGYTF.

This clone was seen a handful of times. This rearrangement joins TRBV7-6 to TRBJ2-2, with a possible D match to TRBD2 (6 bases). The CDR3 has 16 residues. The germline V gene encodes CDR1 SGHVS and CDR2 FNYEAQ. V lost 3 bases, J lost 4 bases, and 15 bases lay in between. The CDR3 reads CASSLEGRLRTGELFF. In DNA, the CDR3 is TGTGCCAGCAGCTTGGAGGGGAGGCTCCGCACCGGGGAGCTGTTTTTT.

The chain has TRBV15 and TRBJ1-4; 7 bases line up with TRBD1. CDR3 length equals 15 residues. V shed 5 bases, J shed 8 bases, and the junction held 11 bases outside the gene matches. CDR1 is LNHNV, CDR2 YYDKDF, per germline (reference sequence). CDR3 bases: TGTGCCACCAGCGTGGGAACAGGGGTTTGGGAAAAACTGTTTTTT. Amino acid sequence: CATSVGTGVWEKLFF.

This sequence joins TRBV27 and TRBJ2-6, with TRBD2 as a possible D gene (5 bases). The CDR3 contains 14 residues. In germline, CDR1 is MNHEY, CDR2 SMNVEV (reference sequence). Trimming shortened V by 6 bases and J by 7 bases, and 13 bases separated the two germline ends. In DNA form, the CDR3 reads TGTGCCAGCAGGGACTCGACAAAAGCCAACGTCCTGACTTTC. Translated: CASRDSTKANVLTF.

The count of this clone is one. The chain carries TRBV7-2 and TRBJ1-2, with 7 positions matching TRBD1. Germline V lookup: CDR1 SGHTA, CDR2 FQGNSA. The CDR3 runs to 14 residues. The ends lost 4 bases at V and 4 bases at J; junction bases unmatched: 6. Here the CDR3 DNA reads TGTGCCAGCAGCTCTACGCAGGGGGTCTATGGCTACACCTTC. This encodes CASSSTQGVYGYTF.

The chain has TRBV12-3 or TRBV12-4 and TRBJ1-5; D remains ambiguous. The CDR3 consists of 13 residues. Trimming cost V 5 bases and J 1 base, with 6 bases left between them. The CDR3 nucleotides are TGTGCCAGCAGTGGGAGAAGCAATCAGCCCCAGCATTTT. It yields the protein CASSGRSNQPQHF.

This chain links TRBV5-1 with TRBJ1-2, with 7 bases lining up with TRBD1. CDR1 and CDR2 from the germline V gene are SGHRS and YFSETQ. The ends lost 4 bases at V and 6 bases at J; junction bases unmatched: 15. CDR3 length equals 16 residues. CDR3 sequence: CASSQEGQNPSHGYTF. In DNA, the CDR3 is TGCGCCAGCAGCCAGGAGGGACAGAATCCCAGTCATGGCTACACCTTC.

In DNA, the CDR3 is TGTGCCAGCAGCCTGGACAGGGGGTGGCTTTCACCCCTCCACTTT. It yields the protein CASSLDRGWLSPLHF. This chain uses TRBV5-6 with TRBJ1-6; TRBD1 matches 10 bases. J lost 9 bases, V lost 4 bases, and 7 bases had no gene match. Per the germline V gene, CDR1 is SGHDT and CDR2 is YYEEEE. CDR3 length equals 15 residues.

J is TRBJ2-7 and V is TRBV7-2, with D maybe TRBD1 (6 bases). The CDR3 loop spans 15 amino acids. Trimming removed 1 base at V and 2 bases at J, with 12 bases between. Germline CDR1 reads SGHTA; CDR2 reads FQGNSA. The CDR3 protein is CASSLVTGSTYEQYF. Here the CDR3 DNA reads TGTGCCAGCAGCTTAGTTACAGGGTCCACCTACGAGCAGTACTTC. The full variable domain, with the rest looked up from reference TRBV7-2 and TRBJ2-7, is GAGVSQSPSNKVTEKGKDVELRCDPISGHTALYWYRQSLGQGLEFLIYFQGNSAPDKSGLPSDRFSAERTGGSVSTLTIQRTQQEDSAVYLCASSLVTGSTYEQYFGPGTRLTVT.

The V and J genes are TRBV15 and TRBJ2-1; 7 bases match TRBD2. CDR3 size: 17 residues. CDR1 and CDR2 (germline): LNHNV, YYDKDF (reference sequence). V gave up 4 bases and J gave up 3 bases; unmatched junction bases: 12. The CDR3 loop reads CATSTEAGPGGYNEQFF. The CDR3 DNA follows: TGTGCCACCAGCACAGAAGCCGGACCGGGAGGCTACAATGAGCAGTTCTTC. Full variable domain (remainder filled in from reference TRBV15 and TRBJ2-1): DAMVIQNPRYQVTQFGKPVTLSCSQTLNHNVMYWYQQKSSQAPKLLFHYYDKDFNNEADTPDNFQSRRPNTSFCFLDIRSPGLGDTAMYLCATSTEAGPGGYNEQFFGPGTRLTVL.

The V gene is TRBV13, the J gene TRBJ2-3, with 7 bases that match TRBD1. With V trimmed by 6 bases and J by 2 bases, 5 bases remained unmatched. Germline V gene sequence: CDR1 PRHDT, CDR2 FYEKMQ (reference sequence). The CDR3 loop spans 14 amino acids. The CDR3 sequence is CASSQQGITDTQYF. In DNA, the CDR3 is TGTGCCAGCAGTCAACAGGGGATCACAGATACGCAGTATTTT.

This clone occurred once. The chain recombines TRBV6-6 with TRBJ2-5; 7 bases are a match to TRBD2. Germline CDR1 reads MNHNY; CDR2 reads SVGAGI (reference sequence). The V and J ends lost 6 bases and 4 bases, in that order; junction bases with no gene match: 11. The CDR3 extends over 15 amino acids. CDR3 sequence (DNA): TGTGCCAGCAGACCTCGGGGGGATAGGATAGAGACCCAGTACTTC. This sequence encodes CASRPRGDRIETQYF.

The rearrangement joins TRBV27 to TRBJ2-7; 8 nucleotides agree with TRBD2. Germline-derived CDR1 and CDR2 are MNHEY and SMNVEV (reference sequence). V shed 5 bases and J 2 bases; nucleotides not matched to a gene: 11. The CDR3 extends over 16 amino acids. This CDR3 reads CASSPGAGGGPYEQYF. Here the CDR3 DNA reads TGTGCCAGCAGTCCCGGGGCGGGCGGGGGGCCCTACGAGCAGTACTTC.

This clone was observed a single time. The chain combines TRBV2 with TRBJ1-2; TRBD1 agrees at 7 bases. The CDR3 totals 15 residues. The germline gives CDR1 SNHLY, CDR2 FYNNEI. The V segment lost 10 bases and the J segment 6 bases; nucleotides outside the gene matches: 17. CDR3 protein: CANPPGQSEGDGYTF. The CDR3 DNA follows: TGTGCCAACCCACCGGGACAGTCTGAAGGGGATGGCTACACCTTC.